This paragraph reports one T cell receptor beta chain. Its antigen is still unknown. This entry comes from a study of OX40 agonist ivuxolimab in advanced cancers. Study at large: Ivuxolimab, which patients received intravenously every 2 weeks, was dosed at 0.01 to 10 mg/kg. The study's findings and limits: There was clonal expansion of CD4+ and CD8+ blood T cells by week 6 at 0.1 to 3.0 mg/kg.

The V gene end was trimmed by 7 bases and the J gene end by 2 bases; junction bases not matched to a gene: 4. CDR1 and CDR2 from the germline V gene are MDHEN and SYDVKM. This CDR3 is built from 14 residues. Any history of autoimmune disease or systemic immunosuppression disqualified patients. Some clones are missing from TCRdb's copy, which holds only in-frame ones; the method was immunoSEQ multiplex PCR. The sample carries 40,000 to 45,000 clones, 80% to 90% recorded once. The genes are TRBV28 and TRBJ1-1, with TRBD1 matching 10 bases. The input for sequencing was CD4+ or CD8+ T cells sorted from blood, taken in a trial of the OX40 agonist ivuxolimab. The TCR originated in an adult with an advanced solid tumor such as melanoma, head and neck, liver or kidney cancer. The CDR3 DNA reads TGTGCCAGCATACGGACAGGGGGAAACACTGAAGCTTTCTTT. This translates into CASIRTGGNTEAFF.